This T cell receptor (beta chain) appears in the sequencing data of a study of blood T cell repertoires in COVID-19. V lost 5 bases, J lost 6 bases, and 10 bases stayed unmatched. CDR1 is SEHNR and CDR2 is FQNEAQ in the germline V gene (reference sequence). This CDR3 contains 15 residues. Here immunoSEQ multiplex PCR was the method, and the copy in TCRdb shows in-frame clones only, minus some. The sample holds 150,000 to 200,000 clones; approximately 91% are singletons and the top ten take 2% to 3%. V gene TRBV7-9 combines with J gene TRBJ2-1, with 7 bases fitting TRBD2. The sequencing sample was made of peripheral blood. The source is a man aged 18 to 30 with acute or convalescent COVID-19. The CDR3 loop is CASSPKGGQGNEQFF. The CDR3 nucleotides read TGTGCCAGCAGCCCGAAGGGAGGGCAAGGCAATGAGCAGTTCTTC.